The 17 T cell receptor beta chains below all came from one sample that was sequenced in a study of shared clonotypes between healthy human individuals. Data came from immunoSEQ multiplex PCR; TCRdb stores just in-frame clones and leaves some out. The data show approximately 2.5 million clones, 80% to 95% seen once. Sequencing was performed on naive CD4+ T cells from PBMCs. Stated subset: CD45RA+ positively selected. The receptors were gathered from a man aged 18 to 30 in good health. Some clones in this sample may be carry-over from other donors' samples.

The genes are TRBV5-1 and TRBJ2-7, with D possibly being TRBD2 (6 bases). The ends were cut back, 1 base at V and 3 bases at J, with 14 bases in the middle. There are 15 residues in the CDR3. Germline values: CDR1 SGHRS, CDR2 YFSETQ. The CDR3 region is CASSLMGGGNYEQYF. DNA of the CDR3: TGCGCCAGCAGCTTGATGGGTGGAGGGAACTACGAGCAGTACTTC.

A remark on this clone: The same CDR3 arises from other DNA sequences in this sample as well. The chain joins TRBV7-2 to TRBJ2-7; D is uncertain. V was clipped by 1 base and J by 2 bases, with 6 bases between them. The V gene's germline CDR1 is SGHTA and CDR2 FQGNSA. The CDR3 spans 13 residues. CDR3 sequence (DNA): TGTGCCAGCAGCTTAGGGCTAGCCTACGAGCAGTACTTC. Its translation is CASSLGLAYEQYF.

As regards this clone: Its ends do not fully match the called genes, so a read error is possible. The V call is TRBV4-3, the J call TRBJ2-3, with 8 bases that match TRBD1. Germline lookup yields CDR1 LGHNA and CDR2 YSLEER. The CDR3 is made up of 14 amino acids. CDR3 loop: CANSQGGPGGTQYF. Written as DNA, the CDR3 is TGCGCCAACAGCCAGGGTGGCCCAGGGGGCACGCAGTATTTT.

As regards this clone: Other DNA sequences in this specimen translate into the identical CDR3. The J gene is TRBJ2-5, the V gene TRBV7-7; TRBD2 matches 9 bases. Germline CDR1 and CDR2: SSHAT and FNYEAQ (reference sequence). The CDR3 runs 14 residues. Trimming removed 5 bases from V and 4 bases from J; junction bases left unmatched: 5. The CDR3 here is CASSLGLAGETQYF. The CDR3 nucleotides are TGTGCCAGCAGCCTGGGACTAGCCGGAGAGACCCAGTACTTC.

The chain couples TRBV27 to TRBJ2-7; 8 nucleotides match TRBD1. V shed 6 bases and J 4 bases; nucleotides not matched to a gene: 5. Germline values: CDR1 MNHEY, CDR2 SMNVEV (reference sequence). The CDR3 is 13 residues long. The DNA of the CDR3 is TGTGCCAGCAGAGGACAGGGCAGGTACGAGCAGTACTTC. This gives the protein CASRGQGRYEQYF.

CDR3: CAISGEQEPRNPAQHF. Here the CDR3 DNA reads TGTGCCATCAGTGGAGAGCAGGAGCCTAGGAACCCAGCCCAGCATTTT. The chain carries TRBV10-3 and TRBJ1-5; D remains unclear. Trimming shortened V by 4 bases and J by 11 bases, and 24 bases separated the two germline ends. The germline CDR1 and CDR2 sequences are ENHRY and SYGVKD. The CDR3 contains 16 residues.

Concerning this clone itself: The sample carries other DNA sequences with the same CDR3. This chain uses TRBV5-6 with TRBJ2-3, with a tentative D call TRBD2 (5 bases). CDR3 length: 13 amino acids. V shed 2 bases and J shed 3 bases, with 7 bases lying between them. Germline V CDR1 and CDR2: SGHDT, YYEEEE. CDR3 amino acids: CASSLGGTDTQYF. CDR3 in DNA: TGTGCCAGCAGCTTAGGAGGAACAGATACGCAGTATTTT.

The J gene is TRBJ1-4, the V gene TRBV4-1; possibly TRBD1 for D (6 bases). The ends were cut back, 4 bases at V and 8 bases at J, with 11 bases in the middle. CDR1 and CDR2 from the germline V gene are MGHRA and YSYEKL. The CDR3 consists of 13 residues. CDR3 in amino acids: CASSRNREEKLFF. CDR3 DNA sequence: TGCGCCAGCAGCCGGAACAGGGAAGAAAAACTGTTTTTT.

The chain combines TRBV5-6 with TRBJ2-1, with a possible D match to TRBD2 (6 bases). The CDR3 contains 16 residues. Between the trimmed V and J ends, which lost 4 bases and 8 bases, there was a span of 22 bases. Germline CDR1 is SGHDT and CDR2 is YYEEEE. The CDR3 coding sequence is TGTGCCAGCAGCCTGCGGGGCAGGGATACATCCGATGAGCAGTTCTTC. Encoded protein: CASSLRGRDTSDEQFF. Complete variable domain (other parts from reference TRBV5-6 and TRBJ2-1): DAGVTQSPTHLIKTRGQQVTLRCSPKSGHDTVSWYQQALGQGPQFIFQYYEEEERQRGNFPDRFSGHQFPNYSSELNVNALLLGDSALYLCASSLRGRDTSDEQFFGPGTRLTVL.

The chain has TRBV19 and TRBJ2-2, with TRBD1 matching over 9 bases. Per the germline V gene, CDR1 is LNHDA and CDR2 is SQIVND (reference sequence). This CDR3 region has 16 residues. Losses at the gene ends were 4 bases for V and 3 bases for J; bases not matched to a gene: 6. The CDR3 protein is CASSNSGTGYTGELFF. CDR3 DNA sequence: TGTGCCAGTAGTAATAGTGGGACAGGGTACACCGGGGAGCTGTTTTTT.

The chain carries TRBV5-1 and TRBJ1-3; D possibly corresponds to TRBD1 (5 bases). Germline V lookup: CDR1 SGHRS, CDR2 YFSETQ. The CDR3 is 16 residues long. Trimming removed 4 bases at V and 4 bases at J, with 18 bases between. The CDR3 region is CASSDPRDLGGNTIYF. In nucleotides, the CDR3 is TGCGCCAGCAGCGACCCCCGGGACCTGGGGGGAAACACCATATATTTT.

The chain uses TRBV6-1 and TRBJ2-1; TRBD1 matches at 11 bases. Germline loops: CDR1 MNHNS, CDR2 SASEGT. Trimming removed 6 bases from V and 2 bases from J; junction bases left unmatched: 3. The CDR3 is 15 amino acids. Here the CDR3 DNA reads TGTGCCAGCAGCACGGACAGGGGGCCCTACAATGAGCAGTTCTTC. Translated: CASSTDRGPYNEQFF.

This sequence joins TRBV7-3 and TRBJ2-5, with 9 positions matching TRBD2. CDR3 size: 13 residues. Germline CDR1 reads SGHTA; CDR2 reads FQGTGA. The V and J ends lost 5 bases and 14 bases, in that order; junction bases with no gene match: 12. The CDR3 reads CASSTDLAGAPYF. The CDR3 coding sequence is TGTGCCAGCAGCACAGACTTAGCGGGAGCTCCCTACTTC.

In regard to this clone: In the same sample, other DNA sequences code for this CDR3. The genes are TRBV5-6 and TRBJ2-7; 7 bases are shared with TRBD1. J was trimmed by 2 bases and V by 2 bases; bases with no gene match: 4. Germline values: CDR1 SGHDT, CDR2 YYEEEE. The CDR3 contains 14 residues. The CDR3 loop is CASSFDRVAYEQYF. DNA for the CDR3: TGTGCCAGCAGCTTCGACAGGGTGGCCTACGAGCAGTACTTC.

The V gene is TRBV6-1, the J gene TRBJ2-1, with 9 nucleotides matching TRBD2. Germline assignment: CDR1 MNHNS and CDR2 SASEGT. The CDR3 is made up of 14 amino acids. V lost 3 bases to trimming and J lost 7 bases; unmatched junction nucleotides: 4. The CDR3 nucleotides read TGTGCCAGCAGTGAGGGGACTAGCAGGAATGAGCAGTTCTTC. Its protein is CASSEGTSRNEQFF.

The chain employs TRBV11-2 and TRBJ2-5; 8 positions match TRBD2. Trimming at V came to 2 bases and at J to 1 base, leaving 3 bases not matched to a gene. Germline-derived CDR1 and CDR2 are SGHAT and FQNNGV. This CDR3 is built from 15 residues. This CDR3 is CASSLSGSPQETQYF. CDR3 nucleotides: TGTGCCAGCAGCTTAAGCGGGAGTCCCCAAGAGACCCAGTACTTC.

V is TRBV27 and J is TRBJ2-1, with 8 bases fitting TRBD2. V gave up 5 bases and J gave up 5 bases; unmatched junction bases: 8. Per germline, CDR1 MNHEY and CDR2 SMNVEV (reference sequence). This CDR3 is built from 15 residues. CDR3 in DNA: TGTGCCAGCAGTCCGTTAGCGGGGCTAGACAATGAGCAGTTCTTC. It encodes CASSPLAGLDNEQFF.